The table lists the clone carrying this T cell receptor beta chain with a count of one. The antigen is unknown. The data are from a study of CD8+ T cells in alopecia areata. Study-level results: Relative to normal scalp, lesional scalp, especially alopecia totalis/universalis, showed higher clonality.

Reverse transcribed after extraction, RNA yielded cDNA as the sequencing template. Here immunoSEQ multiplex PCR was the method, and the copy in TCRdb shows in-frame clones only, minus some. Altogether roughly 150,000 clones are present, 50% to 65% being singletons, with the ten largest covering over 4%. With V trimmed by 6 bases and J by 6 bases, 5 bases remained unmatched. The CDR3 is 14 residues long. CDR1 and CDR2 (germline): LGHNA, YNFKEQ. Sample: CD4+ T cells sorted from blood. This clonotype originated in a human donor in good health. The chain couples TRBV4-2 to TRBJ2-2; the match to TRBD1 covers 9 bases. This chain's CDR3 is CASSNRGLSGELFF. The CDR3 DNA is TGTGCCAGCAGTAACAGGGGGCTTTCCGGGGAGCTGTTTTTT.